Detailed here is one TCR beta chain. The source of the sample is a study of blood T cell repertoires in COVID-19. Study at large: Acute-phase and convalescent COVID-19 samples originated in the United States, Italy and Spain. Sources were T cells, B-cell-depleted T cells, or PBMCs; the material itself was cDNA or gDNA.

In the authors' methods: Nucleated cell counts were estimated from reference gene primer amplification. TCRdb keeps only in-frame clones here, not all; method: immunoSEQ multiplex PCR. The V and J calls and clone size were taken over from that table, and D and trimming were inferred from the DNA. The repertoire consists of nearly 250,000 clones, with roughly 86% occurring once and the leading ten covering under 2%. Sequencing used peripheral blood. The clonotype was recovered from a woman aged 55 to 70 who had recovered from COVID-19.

The CDR3 loop is CASSTGMGLHYEQYF. In nucleotides, the CDR3 is TGTGCCAGTAGTACCGGTATGGGACTTCACTACGAGCAGTACTTC. The chain is built from TRBV19 and TRBJ2-7; D perhaps matches TRBD2 (6 bases). CDR1 LNHDA and CDR2 SQIVND come from the germline V gene (reference sequence). CDR3 size: 15 residues. Trimming stripped 4 bases from V and 3 bases from J, with 16 bases between.